The 31 T cell receptor beta chains listed next were all sequenced from one sample in a study of brain T cells in children with intractable seizures. Profiled with immunoSEQ multiplex PCR; TCRdb holds only in-frame clones, not every one. The profile shows 340,000 or so clones, about 93% of them singletons. Time point denoted: blood from clinic visit 5 months post-surgery; TSC patient then seizure free. The input for sequencing was peripheral blood, taken 4 to 6 months after surgery. All receptors derive from a boy less than two years old with tuberous sclerosis and intractable seizures.

The chain recombines TRBV7-9 with TRBJ1-3; no firm D call. This CDR3 has 14 amino acids. Germline V CDR1 and CDR2: SEHNR, FQNEAQ (reference sequence). The V and J ends lost 5 bases and 4 bases respectively, with 12 bases between them. DNA for the CDR3: TGTGCCAGCAGCAGCAAGGGTGAGGGAAACACCATATATTTT. This codes for CASSSKGEGNTIYF.

The rearrangement uses TRBV30 and TRBJ2-2, with D possibly matching TRBD2 (5 bases). CDR3 size: 14 residues. The germline gives CDR1 GTSNPN, CDR2 SVGIG (reference sequence). With 3 bases removed from V and 2 bases from J, the gap between germline ends came to 10 bases. CDR3 sequence: CAWRVRGNTGELFF. The CDR3 coding sequence is TGTGCCTGGAGGGTTCGGGGTAACACCGGGGAGCTGTTTTTT.

The chain recombines TRBV29-1 with TRBJ2-1; 12 positions match TRBD1. CDR3 size: 15 residues. The V segment lost 3 bases and the J segment 8 bases; nucleotides outside the gene matches: 8. Germline V CDR1 and CDR2: SQVTM, ANQGSEA. Here the CDR3 reads CSVDRTGTGGDEQFF. As DNA, the CDR3 is TGCAGCGTTGATAGGACCGGGACAGGGGGCGATGAGCAGTTCTTC.

The V and J genes are TRBV6-5 and TRBJ1-1; possibly TRBD1 for D (5 bases). V was cut by 4 bases and J by 0 bases, with 12 bases left in between. The CDR3 is made up of 15 amino acids. The germline CDR1 and CDR2 sequences are MNHEY and SVGAGI. CDR3: CASSFSKGLNTEAFF. The CDR3 coding sequence is TGTGCCAGCAGTTTTTCAAAGGGGTTGAACACTGAAGCTTTCTTT.

This clone was detected only once. V and J are TRBV7-9 and TRBJ2-1; TRBD2 matches 7 bases. CDR3 size: 18 residues. Germline V gives CDR1 SEHNR, CDR2 FQNEAQ (reference sequence). V lost 4 bases, J lost 0 bases, and 12 bases stayed unmatched. The CDR3 sequence: CASSSLLGAGNSYNEQFF. CDR3 bases: TGTGCCAGCAGCTCTCTCCTCGGAGCGGGGAACTCCTACAATGAGCAGTTCTTC.

The chain uses TRBV7-8 and TRBJ1-2, with D possibly being TRBD1 (6 bases). Trimming took 1 base from V and 4 from J, leaving 13 bases between them. The CDR3 contains 15 residues. Germline V gene lookup returns CDR1 SGHVS and CDR2 FQNEAQ. In DNA form, the CDR3 reads TGTGCCAGCAGCTTAGAGTACAGGGTAACCTATGGCTACACCTTC. Translating it yields CASSLEYRVTYGYTF.

The chain combines TRBV18 with TRBJ2-7; D perhaps matches TRBD1 (5 bases). The CDR3 sequence is 12 residues long. Trimming left V 6 bases short and J 7 bases short, with 13 bases between. The germline CDR1 and CDR2 sequences are KGHSH and LQKENI. The CDR3 region has the DNA TGTGCCAGCTCGCCGGACACACGGGAGCAGTACTTC. It yields the protein CASSPDTREQYF.

The rearrangement joins TRBV25-1 to TRBJ2-3; the D call may be TRBD1 or TRBD2 (5 bases each). CDR3 length: 13 residues. The germline V gene has CDR1 MGHDK and CDR2 SYGVNS. Trimming cost V 3 bases and J 4 bases, with 8 bases left between them. This chain's CDR3 is CASSDMGADTQYF. The CDR3 nucleotides read TGTGCCAGCAGTGATATGGGGGCAGATACGCAGTATTTT. The variable domain in full, completed from reference TRBV25-1 and TRBJ2-3, reads EADIYQTPRYLVIGTGKKITLECSQTMGHDKMYWYQQDPGMELHLIHYSYGVNSTEKGDLSSESTVSRIRTEHFPLTLESARPSHTSQYLCASSDMGADTQYFGPGTRLTVL.

The chain is built from TRBV7-2 and TRBJ1-2, with 7 bases aligning to TRBD1. V shed 5 bases, J shed 2 bases, and the junction held 5 bases outside the gene matches. Germline assignment: CDR1 SGHTA and CDR2 FQGNSA. The CDR3 spans 14 residues. CDR3 residues: CASSPGTVNYGYTF. The CDR3 bases are TGTGCCAGCAGCCCAGGGACAGTAAACTATGGCTACACCTTC. The full variable domain, rest sourced from reference TRBV7-2 and TRBJ1-2, is GAGVSQSPSNKVTEKGKDVELRCDPISGHTALYWYRQSLGQGLEFLIYFQGNSAPDKSGLPSDRFSAERTGGSVSTLTIQRTQQEDSAVYLCASSPGTVNYGYTFGSGTRLTVV.

With regard to this clone: The same CDR3 arises from other DNA sequences in this sample as well. The chain carries TRBV12-3 or TRBV12-4 and TRBJ1-1, with D possibly being TRBD1 (5 bases). Trimming removed 3 bases at V and 1 base at J, with 6 bases between. This CDR3 has 13 residues. CDR3 in amino acids: CASSFRGNTEAFF. The CDR3 region has the DNA TGTGCCAGCAGTTTTAGGGGGAACACTGAAGCTTTCTTT.

CDR3 loop: CASSENPGGGFYGYTF. The CDR3 DNA sequence: TGTGCCAGCAGTGAAAACCCAGGGGGGGGCTTCTATGGCTACACCTTC. The V call is TRBV6-1, the J call TRBJ1-2; 7 bases line up with TRBD1. J lost 4 bases, V lost 2 bases, and 10 bases had no gene match. Germline CDR1 is MNHNS and CDR2 is SASEGT. The CDR3 runs 16 residues.

Worth noting for this clone: This sample includes further DNA sequences coding for the same CDR3. This chain uses TRBV19 with TRBJ2-1; D might be TRBD1 (6 bases). V lost 1 base, J lost 4 bases, and 11 bases lay in between. CDR3 length: 15 residues. Germline CDR1 is LNHDA and CDR2 is SQIVND (reference sequence). CDR3 residues: CASSIVAGAYNEQFF. CDR3 nucleotide sequence: TGTGCCAGTAGTATAGTCGCAGGGGCGTACAATGAGCAGTTCTTC.

V and J are TRBV7-9 and TRBJ2-7; a possible D gene is TRBD1 (6 bases). The CDR3 consists of 13 residues. Trimming left V 2 bases short and J 4 bases short, with 9 bases between. The germline V gene has CDR1 SEHNR and CDR2 FQNEAQ (reference sequence). CDR3 loop: CASSLITGYEQYF. DNA of the CDR3: TGTGCCAGCAGCTTAATAACAGGGTACGAGCAGTACTTC.

The chain recombines TRBV6-5 with TRBJ2-7, with D maybe TRBD1 (5 bases). Trimming removed 6 bases from V and 6 bases from J, with 15 bases in between. Germline V lookup: CDR1 MNHEY, CDR2 SVGAGI. This CDR3 contains 13 residues. The CDR3, as DNA: TGTGCCAGCAGACCGAAGCAGGGCTCCGAGCAGTACTTC. Translated: CASRPKQGSEQYF.

This chain uses TRBV10-1 with TRBJ2-7, with 15 bases fitting TRBD2. The germline V gene has CDR1 WNHNN and CDR2 SYGVQD (reference sequence). Unmatched junction bases numbered 6, after V lost 5 bases and J lost 4 bases. CDR3 length: 16 amino acids. CDR3 coding DNA: TGCGCCAGCAGTTCGGGACTAGCGGGAGGTCTTTACGAGCAGTACTTC. Protein product: CASSSGLAGGLYEQYF.

As concerns this clone: The sample carries other DNA sequences with the same CDR3. This chain connects TRBV19 to TRBJ1-5; D not certain. The CDR3 loop spans 16 amino acids. The ends were cut back, 1 base at V and 1 base at J, with 11 bases in the middle. Germline CDR1 LNHDA, CDR2 SQIVND (reference sequence). The CDR3 DNA reads as TGTGCCAGTAGTATAGTAACAGTGGGGAGCAATCAGCCCCAGCATTTT. Translating it yields CASSIVTVGSNQPQHF.

This clone was counted a few times. The chain has TRBV10-3 and TRBJ2-1; 11 bases agree with TRBD2. The CDR3 spans 15 residues. Germline V gene data show CDR1 as ENHRY and CDR2 as SYGVKD. Germline trimming cut 11 bases from V and 4 bases from J; bases unmatched to any gene: 10. The DNA for the CDR3 is TGTGCCTGCTCCGTGGGGACTAGCGGTTACAATGAGCAGTTCTTC. It translates to CACSVGTSGYNEQFF.

This chain connects TRBV12-1 to TRBJ2-5; the D call TRBD2 from the table was never checked on the DNA. TRBV12-1 is marked as a pseudogene. The CDR3 totals 14 residues. The CDR3 loop is CASSFNGLQETQYF. The CDR3 bases are TGTGCCAGCAGCTTTAATGGACTACAAGAGACCCAGTACTTC.

The chain links TRBV2 to TRBJ1-1; no reliable D call. The CDR3 totals 12 residues. Trimming pared 2 bases from V and 5 bases from J, leaving 6 bases between. Germline V lookup: CDR1 SNHLY, CDR2 FYNNEI. The CDR3 is CASSEYGTEAFF. In nucleotides, the CDR3 is TGTGCCAGCAGTGAATACGGGACTGAAGCTTTCTTT.

The chain couples TRBV11-3 to TRBJ2-7; the D gene is possibly TRBD1 (6 bases). Germline-derived CDR1 and CDR2 are SGHNT and YENEEA. The CDR3 is made up of 15 amino acids. V was clipped by 3 bases and J by 0 bases, with 12 bases between them. This CDR3 is CASSFEDSASYEQYF. The CDR3 DNA reads as TGTGCCAGCAGCTTTGAGGACAGTGCCTCCTACGAGCAGTACTTC. The whole variable domain, remainder taken from reference TRBV11-3 and TRBJ2-7, is EAGVVQSPRYKIIEKKQPVAFWCNPISGHNTLYWYLQNLGQGPELLIRYENEEAVDDSQLPKDRFSAERLKGVDSTLKIQPAELGDSAVYLCASSFEDSASYEQYFGPGTRLTVT.

The rearrangement links TRBV7-8 to TRBJ2-1, with 14 bases that match TRBD2. CDR3 length: 20 residues. The ends lost 2 bases at V and 4 bases at J; junction bases unmatched: 13. Per germline, CDR1 SGHVS and CDR2 FQNEAQ. CDR3 nucleotides: TGTGCCAGCAGCTTATGGCTACCGACTAGCGGGGGGGCCGGGTACAATGAGCAGTTCTTC. Translating gives CASSLWLPTSGGAGYNEQFF.

The chain employs TRBV19 and TRBJ2-1, with 9 bases fitting TRBD2. The CDR3 length is 16 residues. Germline V gene lookup returns CDR1 LNHDA and CDR2 SQIVND (reference sequence). J gave up 2 bases and V 8 bases, and 10 bases lay outside the gene matches. The CDR3 loop is CASGTAGGLTYNEQFF. The DNA of the CDR3 is TGTGCCAGTGGAACGGCGGGAGGGTTGACCTACAATGAGCAGTTCTTC.

The chain joins TRBV5-6 to TRBJ2-1; D is undetermined. Germline lookup yields CDR1 SGHDT and CDR2 YYEEEE. The CDR3 loop spans 16 amino acids. V was trimmed by 4 bases and J by 0 bases, leaving 14 bases between them. CDR3 nucleotides: TGTGCCAGCAGCCTGCTCCATGGCAACTCCTACAATGAGCAGTTCTTC. Its protein is CASSLLHGNSYNEQFF.

V usage is TRBV7-9 and J usage is TRBJ2-1; no definite D call. This CDR3 has 13 residues. V was trimmed by 2 bases and J by 9 bases, leaving 11 bases between them. Germline CDR1 is SEHNR and CDR2 is FQNEAQ (reference sequence). Written as DNA, the CDR3 is TGTGCCAGCAGCTTACCCCAACTGGCTGAGCAGTTCTTC. It is translated as CASSLPQLAEQFF.

V usage is TRBV5-1 and J usage is TRBJ2-5, with 10 bases identical to TRBD2. The V gene end was trimmed by 2 bases and the J gene end by 6 bases; junction bases not matched to a gene: 13. Germline CDR1 is SGHRS and CDR2 is YFSETQ. This CDR3 spans 17 amino acids. The CDR3 DNA follows: TGCGCCAGCAGCTTTGCTTCGGCTAGCGGGAGAGGAAAGACCCAGTACTTC. Translating it yields CASSFASASGRGKTQYF.

The rearrangement joins TRBV7-8 to TRBJ1-1; D not certain. The CDR3 is 13 residues long. CDR1 SGHVS and CDR2 FQNEAQ come from the germline V gene. Trimming left V 4 bases short and J 0 bases short, with 6 bases between. In nucleotides, the CDR3 is TGTGCCAGCAGCTCCCTGGTGAACACTGAAGCTTTCTTT. This codes for CASSSLVNTEAFF.

V and J are TRBV18 and TRBJ2-7, with no clear D. The CDR3 is 14 amino acids. Germline loops: CDR1 KGHSH, CDR2 LQKENI. V was trimmed by 0 bases and J by 3 bases, leaving 9 bases between them. The CDR3 coding sequence is TGTGCCAGCTCACCACCTGGATTTGACTACGAGCAGTACTTC. Protein product: CASSPPGFDYEQYF. The full variable domain, its missing parts supplied by reference TRBV18 and TRBJ2-7, is NAGVMQNPRHLVRRRGQEARLRCSPMKGHSHVYWYRQLPEEGLKFMVYLQKENIIDESGMPKERFSAEFPKEGPSILRIQQVVRGDSAAYFCASSPPGFDYEQYFGPGTRLTVT.

This sequence joins TRBV6-2 or TRBV6-3 and TRBJ2-7, with D perhaps TRBD1 (5 bases). CDR1 is MNHEY, CDR2 SVGEGT, per germline. The CDR3 totals 14 residues. Trimming removed 5 bases from V and 3 bases from J, with 14 bases in between. The CDR3 DNA follows: TGTGCCAGCAGTAGAATAGGGGCCTACTACGAGCAGTACTTC. This encodes CASSRIGAYYEQYF.

The chain is built from TRBV19 and TRBJ1-2, with no clear D. The CDR3 has 15 amino acids. The V gene lost 0 bases and the J gene lost 7 bases, with 15 bases spanning the gap. Germline CDR1 is LNHDA and CDR2 is SQIVND (reference sequence). CDR3 sequence reads: CASSIETPVLVGYTF. In DNA, the CDR3 is TGTGCCAGTAGTATAGAGACCCCGGTTTTGGTTGGCTACACCTTC.

This clone showed up just once. CDR3 in DNA: TGTGCCAGCAGCTTAAACAGACCAAAATCGGAGTCCTATAATTCACCCCTCCACTTT. Protein: CASSLNRPKSESYNSPLHF. The chain has TRBV7-8 and TRBJ1-6, with no clear D. This CDR3 has 19 amino acids. CDR1 SGHVS and CDR2 FQNEAQ come from the germline V gene. V was cut by 2 bases and J by 1 base, with 18 bases left in between.

The chain recombines TRBV6-5 with TRBJ1-4; the D gene is possibly TRBD1 (6 bases). This CDR3 comprises 14 residues. Per germline, CDR1 MNHEY and CDR2 SVGAGI. Trimming removed 7 bases at V and 5 bases at J, with 14 bases between. CDR3 residues: CASIYRGQNEKLFF. The CDR3 coding sequence is TGTGCCAGCATCTATAGAGGACAGAATGAAAAACTGTTTTTT.